The 17 T cell receptor beta chains below were found in one sample sequenced in a study of CD8 T cells in ankylosing spondylitis. TCRdb reprocessed the 5' RACE reads via MiXCR and lists one record per CDR3 protein. The sample consists of over 700,000 distinct CDR3 sequences, under 20% of them appearing once. No antigens are known for them. Study-wide results and caveats: A motif in TCR beta, a set of fewer than ten highly homologous variants, appeared characteristic of ankylosing spondylitis blood.

Sequencing input: blood, either unsorted or a sorted T cell fraction (not recorded which). The origin of the receptors is a male donor with ankylosing spondylitis.

The V and J genes are TRBV6-1 and TRBJ2-3; TRBD2 matches 7 bases. Trimming removed 3 bases from V and 0 bases from J; junction bases left unmatched: 3. The CDR3 totals 15 residues. Looked up from germline, CDR1 is MNHNS and CDR2 is SASEGT. The CDR3 DNA reads TGTGCCAGCAGTGACGGGCGGGGGAGCACAGATACGCAGTATTTT. Translation: CASSDGRGSTDTQYF.

Notes on this clonotype: The junction departs from the called germline gene at one end, perhaps through a read error. The V gene is TRBV13, the J gene TRBJ2-1, with a weak D call TRBD2 (5 bases). Germline lookup yields CDR1 PRHDT and CDR2 FYEKMQ (reference sequence). This CDR3 region has 14 residues. As DNA, the CDR3 is TGTGCCAGCAGATTAGGAGGTAGTCGCAATGAGCAGTTCTTC. Its translation is CASRLGGSRNEQFF.

In this sample, this clonotype turned up a few times. The V and J genes are TRBV10-3 and TRBJ2-2, with 8 bases aligning to TRBD2. Germline CDR1 and CDR2: ENHRY and SYGVKD. This CDR3 contains 14 residues. V gave up 6 bases and J gave up 6 bases; unmatched junction bases: 6. In DNA form, the CDR3 reads TGTGCCATCAGCGGGACTAGTTATTCCGGGGAGCTGTTTTTT. It encodes CAISGTSYSGELFF.

This clonotype has a handful of counts. V and J are TRBV9 and TRBJ2-2; 7 bases line up with TRBD2. The CDR3 extends over 13 amino acids. Germline V CDR1 and CDR2: SGDLS, YYNGEE. The V and J ends lost 3 bases and 8 bases, in that order; junction bases with no gene match: 4. The CDR3 bases are TGTGCCAGCAGCGAAAGCGGGATGGGGGAGCTGTTTTTT. Protein sequence: CASSESGMGELFF.

In its sample, this clonotype was seen a few times. V gene TRBV9 combines with J gene TRBJ1-5; the D is unclear. Trimming cost V 0 bases and J 6 bases, with 7 bases left between them. There are 13 residues in the CDR3. The germline gives CDR1 SGDLS, CDR2 YYNGEE. The CDR3 DNA reads TGTGCCAGCAGCGTAGGAGAGGGTCAGCCCCAGCATTTT. This sequence encodes CASSVGEGQPQHF.

A few counts support this clonotype. The chain recombines TRBV20-1 with TRBJ1-6; TRBD1 matches at 7 bases. This CDR3 spans 15 amino acids. With V trimmed by 2 bases and J by 6 bases, 7 bases remained unmatched. CDR1 DFQATT and CDR2 SNEGSKA come from the germline V gene (reference sequence). The CDR3 bases are TGCAGTGCTAGAAGTCAGGGGGGTGGTAATTCACCCCTCCACTTT. This codes for CSARSQGGGNSPLHF.

DNA for the CDR3: TGTGCCAGCAGCCCCATTAGGTGGCAGGGGCCACTGAATGAGCAGTTCTTC. It translates to CASSPIRWQGPLNEQFF. This chain links TRBV7-6 with TRBJ2-1; weak D call: TRBD1 (6 bases). The germline gives CDR1 SGHVS, CDR2 FNYEAQ. The CDR3 is 17 residues long. V was clipped by 5 bases and J by 7 bases, with 24 bases between them.

V and J are TRBV12-3 or TRBV12-4 and TRBJ2-5; no clear D. This CDR3 has 12 amino acids. V lost 6 bases and J lost 4, with 9 bases in between. CDR3 coding DNA: TGTGCCAGCAGCCTTTTACTAGAGACCCAGTACTTC. Translation gives CASSLLLETQYF.

The J gene is TRBJ2-7, the V gene TRBV28; 8 bases align to TRBD2. V gave up 8 bases and J gave up 6 bases; unmatched junction bases: 15. Germline CDR1 is MDHEN and CDR2 is SYDVKM. The CDR3 contains 15 residues. The CDR3 loop is CASPPGDGLAGEQYF. The CDR3 region has the DNA TGTGCCAGCCCCCCCGGGGATGGGCTAGCGGGCGAGCAGTACTTC.

This clonotype showed up just a few times. This chain links TRBV4-1 with TRBJ2-7, with 7 bases that match TRBD1. The CDR3 is made up of 15 amino acids. V lost 4 bases to trimming and J lost 4 bases; unmatched junction nucleotides: 10. Germline V gene data show CDR1 as MGHRA and CDR2 as YSYEKL. The CDR3 loop is CASSLISTGKYEQYF. For the CDR3, the DNA is TGCGCCAGCAGCCTCATCTCGACAGGGAAGTACGAGCAGTACTTC.

This clonotype was seen a handful of times. The chain recombines TRBV5-8 with TRBJ2-5, with D possibly matching TRBD1 (6 bases). V shed 4 bases and J shed 2 bases, with 15 bases lying between them. Germline V gene lookup returns CDR1 SGHTS and CDR2 YDEGEE. The CDR3 contains 15 residues. CDR3 sequence (DNA): TGTGCCAGCAGCCCTGGGACACAAATGCAAGAGACCCAGTACTTC. This translates into CASSPGTQMQETQYF.

This clonotype was seen at least ten times. This chain connects TRBV29-1 to TRBJ2-1, with 7 bases aligning to TRBD2. CDR1 and CDR2 (germline): SQVTM, ANQGSEA. J gave up 0 bases and V 0 bases, and 5 bases lay outside the gene matches. The CDR3 has 16 amino acids. CDR3 sequence (DNA): TGCAGCGTTGAAGAAGGGCTAGCGGACTCCTACAATGAGCAGTTCTTC. It is translated as CSVEEGLADSYNEQFF.

The chain is built from TRBV7-9 and TRBJ2-5; 7 bases are a match to TRBD2. The junction had 11 bases not matched to a gene; V was cut back by 5 bases and J by 5 bases. CDR3 length equals 15 residues. Looked up from germline, CDR1 is SEHNR and CDR2 is FQNEAQ (reference sequence). The CDR3 loop reads CASSHLADWGETQYF. The CDR3 nucleotides read TGTGCCAGCAGCCACCTAGCGGATTGGGGGGAGACCCAGTACTTC.

This clonotype appeared a few times. The chain links TRBV5-1 to TRBJ2-2; 7 bases line up with TRBD2. CDR1 is SGHRS, CDR2 YFSETQ, per germline. V lost 8 bases, J lost 1 base, and 2 bases stayed unmatched. This CDR3 is 13 amino acids long. CDR3 DNA sequence: TGCGCCAGTACTAGCGTGAACACCGGGGAGCTGTTTTTT. Translated, it gives CASTSVNTGELFF.

This chain joins TRBV7-9 and TRBJ1-5; D is ambiguous. This CDR3 is 12 amino acids long. Germline CDR1 is SEHNR and CDR2 is FQNEAQ (reference sequence). V was trimmed by 5 bases and J by 8 bases, leaving 10 bases between them. CDR3 loop: CASSTGAEPQHF. For the CDR3, the DNA is TGTGCCAGCAGCACTGGAGCCGAGCCCCAGCATTTT.

This clonotype has more than one count but fewer than ten. The chain links TRBV20-1 to TRBJ2-3; tentatively, D is TRBD2 (6 bases). Between the trimmed V and J ends, which lost 6 bases and 0 bases, there was a span of 16 bases. The CDR3 sequence is 15 residues long. CDR1 is DFQATT, CDR2 SNEGSKA, per germline (reference sequence). This CDR3 reads CSAPGLGGSTDTQYF. The CDR3, as DNA: TGCAGTGCCCCGGGACTCGGCGGGAGCACAGATACGCAGTATTTT.

The chain carries TRBV29-1 and TRBJ2-1; 7 bases agree with TRBD2. Trimming removed 4 bases from V and 10 bases from J; junction bases left unmatched: 13. Germline V gene sequence: CDR1 SQVTM, CDR2 ANQGSEA. The CDR3 is 14 residues long. CDR3 protein: CSVVRQAGWREQFF. The CDR3 DNA follows: TGCAGCGTTGTTCGTCAAGCGGGATGGAGGGAGCAGTTCTTC.